The rows below give T cell receptor beta chains drawn from one sample of a study of response to subunit inactivated influenza vaccine. TCRdb ran MiXCR on the RT-PCR reads and lists one entry per CDR3 protein. Among about 480,000 distinct CDR3 sequences listed, around 25% were seen once. The input for sequencing was CD4+ T cells sorted from PBMCs, taken less than 6 days after vaccination. These receptors were collected from a man aged 45-60 years who received an inactivated influenza vaccine. CDR3s include the opening cysteine and the closing phenylalanine or tryptophan. D genes are given only for firm matches. Clone size is shown for a subset of rows, as once, few, many or a class of expanded clone.

j_gene,abundance,d_gene,v_gene,CDR3aa,CDR3nt
TRBJ2-7,NA,TRBD1,TRBV18,CASSPGTENYEQYF,TGTGCCAGCTCACCTGGGACAGAGAACTACGAGCAGTACTTC
TRBJ1-6,many,NA,TRBV12-3/TRBV12-4,CASSPGFSPLHF,TGTGCCAGCAGTCCAGGGTTTTCACCCCTCCACTTT
TRBJ2-1,NA,NA,TRBV9,CASSVSGWNGSYNEQFF,TGTGCCAGCAGCGTAAGCGGTTGGAACGGGAGCTACAATGAGCAGTTCTTC
TRBJ2-2,few,TRBD1,TRBV4-1,CASSRTGGDTGELFF,TGCGCCAGCAGCCGAACAGGGGGCGACACCGGGGAGCTGTTTTTT
TRBJ2-7,few,NA,TRBV6-1,CASGRTATYEQYF,TGTGCCAGCGGACGGACAGCAACCTACGAGCAGTACTTC
TRBJ1-2,NA,NA,TRBV6-1,CASKQGQLDIYGYTF,TGTGCCAGCAAGCAAGGGCAGCTTGATATCTATGGCTACACCTTC
TRBJ2-7,few,NA,TRBV29-1,CSVEVGGSVDEQYF,TGCAGCGTTGAAGTTGGGGGGAGTGTGGACGAGCAGTACTTC
TRBJ2-1,NA,NA,TRBV4-1,CASSHLANNEQFF,TGCGCCAGCAGCCACCTAGCGAACAATGAGCAGTTCTTC
TRBJ2-1,few,TRBD1,TRBV29-1,CSPRWTGRPTYNEQFF,TGCAGCCCCCGGTGGACAGGGCGCCCCACCTACAATGAGCAGTTCTTC
TRBJ1-2,once,NA,TRBV11-1,CASSPRARANYGYTF,TGTGCCAGCAGCCCACGGGCCAGGGCTAACTATGGCTACACCTTC
TRBJ2-3,few,TRBD2,TRBV12-3/TRBV12-4,CASRLTSDPTDTQYF,TGTGCCAGCAGGCTAACTAGCGATCCCACAGATACGCAGTATTTT
TRBJ1-2,NA,NA,TRBV29-1,CSVDSYYGYTF,TGCAGCGTGGACAGTTACTATGGCTACACCTTC
TRBJ2-1,few,TRBD2,TRBV24-1,CATSDSSGNSYNEQFF,TGTGCCACCAGTGATTCTAGCGGAAACTCCTACAATGAGCAGTTCTTC
TRBJ1-2,few,NA,TRBV12-3/TRBV12-4,CASSLARRGNGYTF,TGTGCCAGCAGTTTAGCGCGAAGGGGGAATGGCTACACCTTC
TRBJ2-6,few,NA,TRBV6-5,CASSYGTSGAGANVLTF,TGTGCCAGCAGTTACGGCACTTCAGGAGCCGGGGCCAACGTCCTGACTTTC
TRBJ1-1,many,NA,TRBV11-2,CASSSFGRPSEAFF,TGTGCCAGCAGCTCATTCGGGAGACCTTCTGAAGCTTTCTTT
TRBJ2-7,NA,TRBD2,TRBV6-1,CASSWTSGRIYYEQYF,TGTGCCAGCAGCTGGACTAGCGGGAGGATCTACTACGAGCAGTACTTC
TRBJ2-5,NA,TRBD1,TRBV5-5,CASSLRTGQGRETQYF,TGTGCCAGCAGCTTGCGGACGGGACAGGGGCGAGAGACCCAGTACTTC
TRBJ2-1,few,NA,TRBV7-3,CASSSDRDAEQFF,TGTGCCAGCAGCTCGGACCGGGACGCTGAGCAGTTCTTC
TRBJ2-1,NA,TRBD2,TRBV6-1,CASSRRSGGANEQFF,TGTGCCAGCAGTCGTCGTAGCGGGGGGGCCAATGAGCAGTTCTTC
TRBJ1-5,few,NA,TRBV20-1,CSARAHAANQPQHF,TGCAGTGCTAGAGCCCATGCAGCTAATCAGCCCCAGCATTTT
TRBJ2-1,few,TRBD2,TRBV6-4,CASSDGGSEGNEQFF,TGTGCCAGCAGTGATGGCGGGAGTGAGGGGAATGAGCAGTTCTTC
TRBJ2-7,few,TRBD1,TRBV7-6,CASSRDRGYSYEQYF,TGTGCCAGCAGCCGGGACAGGGGTTACTCCTACGAGCAGTACTTC
TRBJ2-1,NA,NA,TRBV6-4,CASSDSGARVNEQFF,TGTGCCAGCAGTGACTCGGGGGCTAGGGTTAATGAGCAGTTCTTC